The clone carrying this T cell receptor (beta chain) was picked up many times. Its matching antigen is unknown. No cell fractionation was done, so the repertoire covers all unsorted peripheral blood T cells. An approximately 2.5 ml peripheral blood sample was taken for RNA. The data derive from a study of HIV-infected patients and healthy controls. Whole-study findings and limits: During therapy, HIV-associated CDR3s fell significantly in frequency, while CMV-associated CDR3s did not change significantly.

Alpha and beta constant-region primers primed reverse transcription of about 500 ng RNA. Alpha and beta chain libraries were made separately by chain-specific third strand synthesis with multiplexing indices. Second strand DNA was synthesized using a primer at the SP2 site. MiXCR, run by TCRdb on the 5' RACE reads, gives a single entry per CDR3 protein. The sample has fewer than 20,000 distinct CDR3 sequences, approximately 9.5% seen once. The sample taken for sequencing was blood. This TCR was recovered from an adult in good health.

In DNA, the CDR3 is TGTGCCAGCTCACCACGGGTAGCGGGAGAAGAGACCCAGTACTTC. It codes for CASSPRVAGEETQYF. The chain links TRBV18 to TRBJ2-5; 9 bases line up with TRBD2. After removal of 1 base from V and 3 bases from J, the junction contained 3 bases not matched to a gene. This CDR3 region has 15 residues. Per the germline V gene, CDR1 is KGHSH and CDR2 is LQKENI. Full variable domain (remainder filled in from reference TRBV18 and TRBJ2-5): NAGVMQNPRHLVRRRGQEARLRCSPMKGHSHVYWYRQLPEEGLKFMVYLQKENIIDESGMPKERFSAEFPKEGPSILRIQQVVRGDSAAYFCASSPRVAGEETQYFGPGTRLLVL.